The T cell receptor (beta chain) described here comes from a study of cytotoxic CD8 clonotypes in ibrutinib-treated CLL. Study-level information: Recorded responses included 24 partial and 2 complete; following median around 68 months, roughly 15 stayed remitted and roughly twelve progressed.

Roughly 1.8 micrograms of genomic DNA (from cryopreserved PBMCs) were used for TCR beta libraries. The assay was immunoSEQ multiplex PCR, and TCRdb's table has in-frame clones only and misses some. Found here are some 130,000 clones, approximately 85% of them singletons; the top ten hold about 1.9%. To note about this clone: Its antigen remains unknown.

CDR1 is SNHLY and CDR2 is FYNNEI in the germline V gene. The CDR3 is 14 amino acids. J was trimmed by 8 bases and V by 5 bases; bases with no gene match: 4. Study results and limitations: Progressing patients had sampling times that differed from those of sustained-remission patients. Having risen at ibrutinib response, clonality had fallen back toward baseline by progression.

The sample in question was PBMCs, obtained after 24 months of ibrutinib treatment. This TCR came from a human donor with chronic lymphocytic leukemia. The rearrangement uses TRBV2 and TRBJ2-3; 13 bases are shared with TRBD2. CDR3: CASSSGLAGLTQYF. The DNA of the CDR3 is TGTGCCAGCAGTTCGGGACTAGCGGGGCTTACGCAGTATTTT.